Shown below are 13 T cell receptor beta chains from a single sample sequenced in a study of T cell responses to AZD1222 COVID-19 vaccine. The method was immunoSEQ multiplex PCR; TCRdb's version includes in-frame clones alone and lacks a portion of them. The sample yields fewer than 150,000 clones, approximately 92% seen once. Sequencing was performed on peripheral blood, taken on day 0 of AZD1222 vaccination. These receptors all come from an adult in good health.

V and J are TRBV5-6 and TRBJ2-5; 9 nucleotides agree with TRBD1. With V trimmed by 0 bases and J by 5 bases, 5 bases remained unmatched. The CDR3 has 15 residues. In germline, CDR1 is SGHDT, CDR2 YYEEEE. CDR3 sequence reads: CASSLGTGVFETQYF. DNA for the CDR3: TGTGCCAGCAGCTTGGGGACAGGGGTTTTTGAGACCCAGTACTTC.

V is TRBV14 and J is TRBJ2-7; 10 positions match TRBD1. With V trimmed by 0 bases and J by 2 bases, 1 base remained unmatched. The CDR3 is 15 residues long. CDR1 and CDR2 from the germline V gene are SGHDN and FVKESK. CDR3 protein: CASSQEGQGTYEQYF. For the CDR3, the DNA is TGTGCCAGCAGCCAAGAGGGACAGGGGACCTACGAGCAGTACTTC. Using reference TRBV14 and TRBJ2-7 for the parts outside the CDR3, the full variable domain is EAGVTQFPSHSVIEKGQTVTLRCDPISGHDNLYWYRRVMGKEIKFLLHFVKESKQDESGMPNNRFLAERTGGTYSTLKVQPAELEDSGVYFCASSQEGQGTYEQYFGPGTRLTVT.

The rearrangement joins TRBV7-2 to TRBJ2-1; unclear D gene. The CDR3 contains 15 residues. Per germline, CDR1 SGHTA and CDR2 FQGNSA. V was clipped by 0 bases and J by 6 bases, with 12 bases between them. CDR3 sequence: CASSLALVGGNEQFF. CDR3 coding DNA: TGTGCCAGCAGCTTAGCGCTCGTAGGTGGCAATGAGCAGTTCTTC.

This clone was seen only once. This chain joins TRBV11-2 and TRBJ2-7; D unresolved. V gave up 6 bases and J gave up 4 bases, with 10 bases separating them. The germline V gene has CDR1 SGHAT and CDR2 FQNNGV. The CDR3 contains 12 residues. Written as DNA, the CDR3 is TGTGCCAGCAGATCAGGCCCTTACGAGCAGTACTTC. This sequence encodes CASRSGPYEQYF.

The chain couples TRBV6-2 or TRBV6-3 to TRBJ2-1, with a weak D call TRBD1 (6 bases). The CDR3 is 20 residues long. Germline values: CDR1 MNHEY, CDR2 SVGEGT. Trimming left V 0 bases short and J 0 bases short, with 21 bases between. The CDR3 protein is CASSYSELSPGHSSYNEQFF. DNA for the CDR3: TGTGCCAGCAGTTACTCGGAACTAAGCCCGGGACATAGCTCCTACAATGAGCAGTTCTTC.

This chain joins TRBV2 and TRBJ1-5, with D hard to call. Germline V gene sequence: CDR1 SNHLY, CDR2 FYNNEI. V was trimmed by 7 bases and J by 1 base, leaving 8 bases between them. The CDR3 sequence is 13 residues long. The CDR3 nucleotides read TGTGCCAGCAAGGTGGAGAGCAATCAGCCCCAGCATTTT. Residues: CASKVESNQPQHF.

This sequence joins TRBV5-5 and TRBJ2-7; no reliable D call. V lost 3 bases to trimming and J lost 6 bases, with 10 bases between them. Germline values: CDR1 SGHKS, CDR2 YYEKEE (reference sequence). The CDR3 has 12 residues. The CDR3 protein is CASSYETAEQYF. The CDR3 DNA follows: TGTGCCAGCAGCTACGAGACTGCCGAGCAGTACTTC.

This clone was observed once. V is TRBV3-1 (or the pseudogene TRBV3-2) and J is TRBJ1-3; 7 bases map to TRBD1. Germline V gives CDR1 LGHDT, CDR2 YNNKEL (reference sequence). The V segment lost 1 base and the J segment 0 bases; nucleotides outside the gene matches: 12. This CDR3 contains 19 residues. Written as DNA, the CDR3 is TGTGCCAGCAGCCAAGGGGGACAGAGTTTTTTTTTCTCTGGAAACACCATATATTTT. Amino acid sequence: CASSQGGQSFFFSGNTIYF.

The chain links TRBV20-1 to TRBJ2-1; no clear D. Germline V lookup: CDR1 DFQATT, CDR2 SNEGSKA (reference sequence). V shed 3 bases and J shed 0 bases, with 12 bases lying between them. The CDR3 has 15 residues. The CDR3 sequence is CSASVGRSSYNEQFF. The DNA for the CDR3 is TGCAGTGCTAGTGTAGGTAGATCCTCCTACAATGAGCAGTTCTTC.

The J gene is TRBJ2-7, the V gene TRBV3-1 (or the pseudogene TRBV3-2), with 7 bases fitting TRBD2. V was pared by 3 bases and J by 0 bases, with 8 bases of the junction left unmatched. The CDR3 consists of 16 residues. Germline V gene lookup returns CDR1 LGHDT and CDR2 YNNKEL (reference sequence). The CDR3 region is CASSHPGGTGSYEQYF. In DNA, the CDR3 is TGTGCCAGCAGCCACCCCGGGGGGACTGGCTCCTACGAGCAGTACTTC.

The rearrangement uses TRBV11-2 and TRBJ2-7; no clear D. The V and J ends lost 5 bases and 4 bases respectively, with 12 bases between them. This CDR3 comprises 13 residues. The germline V gene encodes CDR1 SGHAT and CDR2 FQNNGV. In nucleotides, the CDR3 is TGTGCCAGCAGCCATAACGAAGCTTACGAGCAGTACTTC. Its translation is CASSHNEAYEQYF.

The chain couples TRBV19 to TRBJ1-1; D might be TRBD1 (5 bases). The germline V and J ends were trimmed by 8 bases and 6 bases, with 13 bases remaining between them. The V gene's germline CDR1 is LNHDA and CDR2 SQIVND (reference sequence). The CDR3 extends over 12 amino acids. This CDR3 is CASWDHPAEAFF. CDR3 bases: TGTGCCAGTTGGGACCACCCGGCTGAAGCTTTCTTT.

V gene TRBV28 combines with J gene TRBJ2-7, with 7 bases matching TRBD2. After removal of 2 bases from V and 5 bases from J, the junction contained 3 bases not matched to a gene. Germline V gives CDR1 MDHEN, CDR2 SYDVKM. CDR3 length: 13 amino acids. The CDR3 protein is CASSLAGVHEQYF. The DNA of the CDR3 is TGTGCCAGCAGTTTAGCGGGAGTCCACGAGCAGTACTTC.